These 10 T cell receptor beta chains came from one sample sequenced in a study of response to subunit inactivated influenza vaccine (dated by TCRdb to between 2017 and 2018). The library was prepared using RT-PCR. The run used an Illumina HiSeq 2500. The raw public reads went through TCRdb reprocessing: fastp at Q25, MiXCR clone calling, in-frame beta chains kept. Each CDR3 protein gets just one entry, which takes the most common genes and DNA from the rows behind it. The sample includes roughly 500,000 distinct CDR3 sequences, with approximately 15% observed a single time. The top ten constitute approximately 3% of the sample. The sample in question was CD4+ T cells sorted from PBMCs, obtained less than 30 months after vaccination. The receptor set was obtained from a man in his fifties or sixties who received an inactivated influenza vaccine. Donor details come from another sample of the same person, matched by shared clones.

The CDR3 reads CSARVLGNNEQFF. The CDR3 nucleotides are TGCAGTGCTAGAGTTTTGGGAAACAATGAGCAGTTCTTC. The chain carries TRBV20-1 and TRBJ2-1; no reliable D call. This CDR3 is 13 amino acids long. CDR1 DFQATT and CDR2 SNEGSKA come from the germline V gene (reference sequence). V was pared by 1 base and J by 5 bases, with 9 bases between.

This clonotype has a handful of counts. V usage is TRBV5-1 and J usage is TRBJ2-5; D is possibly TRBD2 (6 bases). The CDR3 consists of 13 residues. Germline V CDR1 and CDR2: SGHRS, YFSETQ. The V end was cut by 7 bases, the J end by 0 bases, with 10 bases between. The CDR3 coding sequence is TGCGCCAGCGGCGGGACGGACCAAGAGACCCAGTACTTC. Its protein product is CASGGTDQETQYF.

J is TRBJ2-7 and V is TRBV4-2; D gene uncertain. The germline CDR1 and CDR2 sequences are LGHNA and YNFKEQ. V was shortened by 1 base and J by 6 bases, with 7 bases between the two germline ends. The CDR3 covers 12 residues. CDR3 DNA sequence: TGTGCCAGCAGCCAAGGGTCTTTCGAGCAGTACTTC. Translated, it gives CASSQGSFEQYF.

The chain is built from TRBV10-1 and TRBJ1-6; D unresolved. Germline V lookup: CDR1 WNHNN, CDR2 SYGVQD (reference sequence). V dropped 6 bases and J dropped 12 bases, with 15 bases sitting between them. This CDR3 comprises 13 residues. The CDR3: CASSTGPGQPLHF. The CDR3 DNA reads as TGCGCCAGCAGCACCGGACCGGGTCAACCCCTCCACTTT.

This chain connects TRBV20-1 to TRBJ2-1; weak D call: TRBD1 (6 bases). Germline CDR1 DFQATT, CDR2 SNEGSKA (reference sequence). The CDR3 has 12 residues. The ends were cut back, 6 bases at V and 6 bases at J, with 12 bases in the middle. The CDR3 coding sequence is TGCAGTGCCGAGTACAGGGTCAATGAGCAGTTCTTC. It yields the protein CSAEYRVNEQFF.

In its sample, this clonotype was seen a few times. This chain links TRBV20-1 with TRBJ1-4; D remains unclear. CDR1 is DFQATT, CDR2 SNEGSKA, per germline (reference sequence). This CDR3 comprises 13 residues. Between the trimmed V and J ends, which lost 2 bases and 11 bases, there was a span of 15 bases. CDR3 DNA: TGCAGTGCTAGAAGTCCACGGGGTTGGAAACTGTTTTTT. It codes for CSARSPRGWKLFF.

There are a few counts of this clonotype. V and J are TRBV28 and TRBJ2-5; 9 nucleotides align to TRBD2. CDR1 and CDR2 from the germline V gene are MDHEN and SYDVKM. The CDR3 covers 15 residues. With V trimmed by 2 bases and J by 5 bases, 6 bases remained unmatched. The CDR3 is CASSLPAGGRETQYF. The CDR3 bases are TGTGCCAGCAGTTTACCGGCGGGGGGGCGGGAGACCCAGTACTTC.

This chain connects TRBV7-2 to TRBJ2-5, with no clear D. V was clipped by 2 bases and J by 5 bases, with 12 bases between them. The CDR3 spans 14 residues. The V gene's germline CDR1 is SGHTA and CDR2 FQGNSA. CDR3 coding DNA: TGTGCCAGCAGCTTATCTCCTGGCGTGGAGACCCAGTACTTC. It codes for CASSLSPGVETQYF.

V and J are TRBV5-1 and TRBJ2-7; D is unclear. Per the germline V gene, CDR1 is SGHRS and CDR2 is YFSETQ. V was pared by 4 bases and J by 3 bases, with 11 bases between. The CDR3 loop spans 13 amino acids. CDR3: CASSQSTNYEQYF. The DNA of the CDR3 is TGCGCCAGCAGCCAATCGACAAACTACGAGCAGTACTTC.

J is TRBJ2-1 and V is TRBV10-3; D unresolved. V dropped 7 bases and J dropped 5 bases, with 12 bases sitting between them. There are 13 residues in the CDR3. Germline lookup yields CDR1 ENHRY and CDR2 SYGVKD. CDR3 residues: CAITADRDNEQFF. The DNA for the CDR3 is TGTGCCATCACCGCCGATCGCGACAATGAGCAGTTCTTC.